The TCR beta chain under discussion was sequenced for a study of cytomegalovirus exposure and HLA in healthy donors. The J segment lost 0 bases and the V segment lost 5 bases, leaving 6 bases of the junction unmatched. Germline CDR1 SGHVS, CDR2 FQNEAQ. This CDR3 is built from 16 residues. The PCR made use of 60 Vbeta and 13 Jbeta primers. The repertoire was sequenced with immunoSEQ multiplex PCR; TCRdb's copy has only in-frame clones and lacks some. Its table lists approximately 150,000 clones. Regarding the study as a whole: Confirmation was obtained in vitro that a few CMV-associated chains are specific for CMV antigens.

With regard to this clone: The antigen remains undetermined.

Sequencing was done on a sample of PBMCs. The V gene is TRBV7-8, the J gene TRBJ2-3, with 9 nucleotides matching TRBD1. The clonotype originates from a woman aged 35 to 49 in good health and CMV-seronegative. The chain's CDR3 is CASSQQGALSTDTQYF. The DNA of the CDR3 is TGTGCCAGCAGCCAACAGGGGGCCCTCAGCACAGATACGCAGTATTTT.